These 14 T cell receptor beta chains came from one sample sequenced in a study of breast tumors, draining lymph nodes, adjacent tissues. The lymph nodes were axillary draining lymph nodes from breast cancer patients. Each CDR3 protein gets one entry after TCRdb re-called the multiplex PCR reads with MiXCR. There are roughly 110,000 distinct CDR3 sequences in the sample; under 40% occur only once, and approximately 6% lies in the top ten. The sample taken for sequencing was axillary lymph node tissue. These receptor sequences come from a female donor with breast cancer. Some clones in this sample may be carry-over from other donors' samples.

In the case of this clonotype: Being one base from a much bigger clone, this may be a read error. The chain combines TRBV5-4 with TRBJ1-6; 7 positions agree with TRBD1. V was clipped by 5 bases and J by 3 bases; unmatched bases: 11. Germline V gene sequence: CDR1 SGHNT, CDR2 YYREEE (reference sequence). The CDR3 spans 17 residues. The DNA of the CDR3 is TGTGCCAGCAGACCCGGGACAGCCGGAAACTATAATTCACCCCTCCACTTT. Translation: CASRPGTAGNYNSPLHF.

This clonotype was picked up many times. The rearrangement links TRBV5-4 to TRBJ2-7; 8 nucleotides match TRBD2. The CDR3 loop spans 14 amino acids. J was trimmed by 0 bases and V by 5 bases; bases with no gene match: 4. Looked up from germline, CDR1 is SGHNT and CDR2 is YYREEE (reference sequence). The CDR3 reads CASRPTSGSYEQYF. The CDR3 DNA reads TGTGCCAGCAGGCCTACTAGCGGCTCCTACGAGCAGTACTTC.

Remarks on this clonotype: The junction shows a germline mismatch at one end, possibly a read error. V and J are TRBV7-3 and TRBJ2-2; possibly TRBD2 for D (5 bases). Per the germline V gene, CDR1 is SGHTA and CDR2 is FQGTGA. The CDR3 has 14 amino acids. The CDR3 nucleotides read TGTGCCAGCAGCTTACGGAGTAACCCCGGGGAGCTGCTTTTT. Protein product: CASSLRSNPGELLF.

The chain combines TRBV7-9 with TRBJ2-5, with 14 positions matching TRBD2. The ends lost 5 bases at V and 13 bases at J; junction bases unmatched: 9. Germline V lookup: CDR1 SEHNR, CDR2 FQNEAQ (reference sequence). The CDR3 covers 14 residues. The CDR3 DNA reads TGTGCCAGCAGCGAGGGACTAGCGGGGGAGCTTTGGTACTTC. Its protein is CASSEGLAGELWYF. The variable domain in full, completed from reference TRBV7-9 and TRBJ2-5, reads DTGVSQNPRHKITKRGQNVTFRCDPISEHNRLYWYRQTLGQGPEFLTYFQNEAQLEKSRLLSDRFSAERPKGSFSTLEIQRTEQGDSAMYLCASSEGLAGELWYFGPGTRLLVL.

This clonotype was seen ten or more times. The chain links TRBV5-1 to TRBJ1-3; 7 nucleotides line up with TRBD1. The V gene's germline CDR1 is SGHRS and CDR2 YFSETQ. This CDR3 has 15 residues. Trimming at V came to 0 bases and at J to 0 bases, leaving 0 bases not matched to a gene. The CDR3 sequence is CASSLEGASGNTIYF. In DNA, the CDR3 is TGCGCCAGCAGCTTGGAGGGGGCCTCTGGAAACACCATATATTTT.

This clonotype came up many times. CDR3 sequence: CASSPTFKPGLSYNEQFF. The CDR3 nucleotides read TGTGCCAGCAGCCCTACTTTTAAACCGGGACTATCTTACAATGAGCAGTTCTTC. The rearrangement uses TRBV11-2 and TRBJ2-1, with 7 bases aligning to TRBD2. CDR1 SGHAT and CDR2 FQNNGV come from the germline V gene. With 5 bases clipped from V and 4 bases from J, the junction kept 17 bases outside the gene matches. The CDR3 totals 18 residues. Full variable domain (missing parts from reference TRBV11-2 and TRBJ2-1): EAGVAQSPRYKIIEKRQSVAFWCNPISGHATLYWYQQILGQGPKLLIQFQNNGVVDDSQLPKDRFSAERLKGVDSTLKIQPAKLEDSAVYLCASSPTFKPGLSYNEQFFGPGTRLTVL.

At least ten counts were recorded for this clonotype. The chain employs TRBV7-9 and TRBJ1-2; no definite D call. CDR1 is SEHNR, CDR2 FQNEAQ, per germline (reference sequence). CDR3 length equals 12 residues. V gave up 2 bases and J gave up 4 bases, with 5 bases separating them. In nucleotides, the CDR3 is TGTGCCAGCAGCTTAAACGGCTATGGCTACACCTTC. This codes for CASSLNGYGYTF.

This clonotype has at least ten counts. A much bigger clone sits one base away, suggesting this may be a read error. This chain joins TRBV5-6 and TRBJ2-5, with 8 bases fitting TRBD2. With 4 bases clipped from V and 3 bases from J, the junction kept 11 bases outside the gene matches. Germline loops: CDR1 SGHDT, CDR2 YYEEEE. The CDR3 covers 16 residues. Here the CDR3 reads CASSPPGPAGEETQYF. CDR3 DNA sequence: TGTGCCAGCAGCCCCCCGGGACCAGCGGGGGAAGAGACCCAGTACTTC.

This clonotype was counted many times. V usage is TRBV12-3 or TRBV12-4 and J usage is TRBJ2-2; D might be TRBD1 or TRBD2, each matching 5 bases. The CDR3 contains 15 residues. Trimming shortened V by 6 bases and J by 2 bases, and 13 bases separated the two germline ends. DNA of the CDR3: TGTGCCAGCAGCCCAAGGGACCTAAACACCGGGGAGCTGTTTTTT. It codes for CASSPRDLNTGELFF.

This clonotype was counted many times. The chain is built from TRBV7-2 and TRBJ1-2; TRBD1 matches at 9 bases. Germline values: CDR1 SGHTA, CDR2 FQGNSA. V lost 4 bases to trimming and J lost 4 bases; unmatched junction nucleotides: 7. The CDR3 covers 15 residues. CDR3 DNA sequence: TGTGCCAGCAGCTCTCCGGGACAGGGCCTCTATGGCTACACCTTC. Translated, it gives CASSSPGQGLYGYTF.

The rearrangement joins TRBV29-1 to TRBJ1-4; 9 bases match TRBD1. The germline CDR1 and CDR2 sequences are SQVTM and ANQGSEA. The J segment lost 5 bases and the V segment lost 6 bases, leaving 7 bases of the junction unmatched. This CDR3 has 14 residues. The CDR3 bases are TGCAGCGTCAGCGGGACAGGGACGAATGAAAAACTGTTTTTT. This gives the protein CSVSGTGTNEKLFF.

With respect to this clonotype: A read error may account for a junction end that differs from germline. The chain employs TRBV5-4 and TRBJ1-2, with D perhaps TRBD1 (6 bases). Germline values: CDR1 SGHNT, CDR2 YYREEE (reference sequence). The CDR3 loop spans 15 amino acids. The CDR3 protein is CASGFGRGPNYGYTF. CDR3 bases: TGCGCCAGCGGCTTTGGCAGGGGACCTAACTATGGCTACACCTTC.

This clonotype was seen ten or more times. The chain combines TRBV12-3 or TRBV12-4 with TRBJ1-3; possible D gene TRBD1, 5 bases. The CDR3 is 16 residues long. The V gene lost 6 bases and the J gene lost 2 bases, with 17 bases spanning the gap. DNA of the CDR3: TGTGCCAGCAGCCCCGAGTGGGGGGTCGCTGGAAACACCATATATTTT. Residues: CASSPEWGVAGNTIYF.

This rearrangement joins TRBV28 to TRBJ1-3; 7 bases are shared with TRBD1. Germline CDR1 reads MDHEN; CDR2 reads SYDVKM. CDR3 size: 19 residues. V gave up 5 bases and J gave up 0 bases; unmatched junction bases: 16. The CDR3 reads CASSEGTVPSHPSGNTIYF. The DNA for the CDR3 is TGTGCCAGCAGTGAGGGGACAGTCCCTTCCCATCCCTCTGGAAACACCATATATTTT.